One and the same sample provided the 24 T cell receptor beta chains below, sequenced in a study of patients and donors after allogeneic stem cell transplantation. MiXCR, run by TCRdb on the RT-PCR reads, gives a single entry per CDR3 protein. The sample has approximately 200,000 distinct CDR3 sequences, 41% seen once. The sample comprised blood, either unsorted or a sorted T cell fraction (not recorded which). The receptors stem from a human donor who was either an allogeneic HSCT recipient or a stem cell or donor lymphocyte infusion donor (not recorded which). It is not recorded whose cells these are; they may come from a transplant donor.

This clonotype occurred a few times. The chain uses TRBV12-3 or TRBV12-4 and TRBJ1-1; a weak D match, TRBD1 (5 bases). Between the trimmed V and J ends, which lost 8 bases and 6 bases, there was a span of 10 bases. The CDR3 is made up of 11 amino acids. Here the CDR3 reads CASSGGSEAFF. As DNA, the CDR3 is TGTGCCAGCTCGGGGGGATCTGAAGCTTTCTTT.

This clonotype has just a few counts. The rearrangement uses TRBV7-9 and TRBJ2-1, with TRBD1 matching 7 bases. J was trimmed by 8 bases and V by 5 bases; bases with no gene match: 3. Germline assignment: CDR1 SEHNR and CDR2 FQNEAQ (reference sequence). This CDR3 has 12 residues. DNA of the CDR3: TGTGCCAGCAGCCTTACAGGGGATGAGCAGTTCTTC. The encoded protein is CASSLTGDEQFF.

In its sample, this clonotype was seen a few times. The J gene is TRBJ2-3, the V gene TRBV9, with D perhaps matching TRBD1 or TRBD2 (5 bases each). V dropped 1 base and J dropped 3 bases, with 15 bases sitting between them. The CDR3 sequence is 16 residues long. From germline, CDR1 is SGDLS and CDR2 YYNGEE. As DNA, the CDR3 is TGTGCCAGCAGCGTAATTGGACAAAGGAGGACAGATACGCAGTATTTT. This codes for CASSVIGQRRTDTQYF.

The chain is built from TRBV5-6 and TRBJ1-1, with 10 nucleotides matching TRBD1. The V and J ends lost 5 bases and 1 base, in that order; junction bases with no gene match: 14. The V gene's germline CDR1 is SGHDT and CDR2 YYEEEE. The CDR3 loop spans 18 amino acids. The CDR3 sequence is CASRSLFDRGRGNTEAFF. The CDR3 DNA sequence: TGTGCCAGCAGGTCCCTGTTTGACAGGGGGCGAGGGAACACTGAAGCTTTCTTT.

This clonotype was picked up a small number of times. The rearrangement uses TRBV28 and TRBJ1-2; a possible D gene is TRBD1 (6 bases). Between the trimmed V and J ends, which lost 4 bases and 3 bases, there was a span of 9 bases. The CDR3 has 13 residues. Germline assignment: CDR1 MDHEN and CDR2 SYDVKM. This chain's CDR3 is CASSSAGDYGYTF. As DNA, the CDR3 is TGTGCCAGCAGTTCGGCAGGGGACTATGGCTACACCTTC.

The genes are TRBV21-1 and TRBJ1-1. TRBV21-1 is a documented pseudogene. CDR3 length equals 15 residues. CDR3 loop: CASSKLGSMNTEAFF. The CDR3 DNA reads as TGTGCCAGCAGCAAATTGGGCAGCATGAACACTGAAGCTTTCTTT.

This clonotype was counted a few times. The V and J genes are TRBV6-5 and TRBJ2-1; 9 bases match TRBD2. In germline, CDR1 is MNHEY, CDR2 SVGAGI. V gave up 6 bases and J gave up 7 bases; unmatched junction bases: 10. This CDR3 is 15 amino acids long. CDR3 nucleotide sequence: TGTGCCAGCAGCCCAGGGACTAGCCGAAGGAATGAGCAGTTCTTC. It translates to CASSPGTSRRNEQFF.

A remark on this clonotype: Germline and junction disagree at one end, which may indicate a read error. The rearrangement links TRBV4-3 to TRBJ1-2, with TRBD1 as a possible D gene (5 bases). The germline CDR1 and CDR2 sequences are LGHNA and YSLEER. The CDR3 runs 16 residues. The DNA for the CDR3 is TGCGCCAGAAGCCCAGGCTCGGGACCTCACCCCTATGGCTACACCTTC. Amino acid sequence: CARSPGSGPHPYGYTF.

The rearrangement links TRBV7-2 to TRBJ2-1; D remains ambiguous. The CDR3 contains 15 residues. Trimming took off 3 bases at V and 6 bases at J, with 15 bases between the two ends. CDR1 and CDR2 (germline): SGHTA, FQGNSA. The CDR3 region is CASSFPFPDRNEQFF. The CDR3 nucleotides read TGTGCCAGCAGCTTTCCTTTTCCAGACCGCAATGAGCAGTTCTTC.

CDR3 region: CASSPRQSSYNSPLHF. CDR3 nucleotide sequence: TGCGCCAGCAGCCCCAGACAGAGCTCCTATAATTCACCCCTCCACTTT. The chain couples TRBV5-1 to TRBJ1-6, with TRBD1 as a possible D gene (5 bases). The CDR3 consists of 16 residues. V was clipped by 4 bases and J by 0 bases, with 11 bases between them. Germline values: CDR1 SGHRS, CDR2 YFSETQ.

This sequence joins TRBV4-3 and TRBJ2-7, with no clear D. This CDR3 comprises 14 residues. Germline V gives CDR1 LGHNA, CDR2 YSLEER. Trimming removed 0 bases at V and 0 bases at J, with 6 bases between. In DNA, the CDR3 is TGCGCCAGCAGCCAAGAGGATAGCTCCTACGAGCAGTACTTC. Protein sequence: CASSQEDSSYEQYF.

The chain uses TRBV9 and TRBJ2-1, with 9 nucleotides matching TRBD2. J was trimmed by 8 bases and V by 3 bases; bases with no gene match: 9. This CDR3 contains 15 residues. Germline CDR1 reads SGDLS; CDR2 reads YYNGEE. The CDR3 DNA sequence: TGTGCCAGCAGCGAGGCCGGGACTAGCCGGGATGAGCAGTTCTTC. It encodes CASSEAGTSRDEQFF.

This chain links TRBV12-3 or TRBV12-4 with TRBJ2-1, with a possible D match to TRBD2 (5 bases). The germline V and J ends were trimmed by 4 bases and 7 bases, with 11 bases remaining between them. This CDR3 has 13 amino acids. The CDR3, as DNA: TGTGCCAGCAGTTCCTCGACGGGGAATGAGCAGTTCTTC. Protein sequence: CASSSSTGNEQFF.

This chain uses TRBV4-3 with TRBJ2-4, with 7 bases fitting TRBD1. The germline V gene has CDR1 LGHNA and CDR2 YSLEER. The CDR3 extends over 16 amino acids. V trimming: 0 bases; J trimming: 7 bases; junction bases outside the gene matches: 9. CDR3 sequence reads: CASSQDLTGVWNIQYF. CDR3 DNA sequence: TGCGCCAGCAGCCAAGACCTTACAGGGGTGTGGAACATTCAGTACTTC.

V and J are TRBV4-3 and TRBJ2-1, with no clear D. Germline loops: CDR1 LGHNA, CDR2 YSLEER. This CDR3 has 16 residues. V was trimmed by 0 bases and J by 5 bases, leaving 14 bases between them. CDR3 protein: CASSQDQLPRDNEQFF. CDR3 in DNA: TGCGCCAGCAGCCAAGATCAACTGCCACGAGACAATGAGCAGTTCTTC.

V is TRBV3-1 and J is TRBJ2-3, with a weak D call TRBD1 (6 bases). CDR1 and CDR2 (germline): LGHDT, YNNKEL (reference sequence). The V end lost 4 bases, the J end lost 6 bases, and 17 bases lay between the germline ends. The CDR3 contains 15 residues. CDR3 DNA: TGTGCCAGCAGCCCAGCGAGGGCCCAGGGGGATACGCAGTATTTT. Protein sequence: CASSPARAQGDTQYF.

This chain joins TRBV7-9 and TRBJ1-2; D perhaps matches TRBD1 (5 bases). The germline V gene encodes CDR1 SEHNR and CDR2 FQNEAQ (reference sequence). V was shortened by 4 bases and J by 4 bases, with 10 bases between the two germline ends. This CDR3 is built from 13 residues. This CDR3 is CASSSREFYGYTF. For the CDR3, the DNA is TGTGCCAGCAGCTCCAGGGAATTCTATGGCTACACCTTC.

V gene TRBV12-3 or TRBV12-4 combines with J gene TRBJ1-6, with D tentatively TRBD1 (5 bases). V was cut by 6 bases and J by 8 bases, with 11 bases left in between. The CDR3 has 13 amino acids. In nucleotides, the CDR3 is TGTGCCAGCAGCCGACGGGGGGATTCACCCCTCCACTTT. It codes for CASSRRGDSPLHF.

Concerning this clonotype itself: One end of the junction does not line up with germline, which may come from a read error. This chain joins TRBV6-4 and TRBJ2-1; D is tentatively TRBD1 or TRBD2 (5 bases each). The length of the CDR3 is 15 residues. The V gene's germline CDR1 is MRHNA and CDR2 SNTAGT. DNA of the CDR3: TGTACCAGCAGTGACGTGGGGGAAGCCTACAATGAGCAGTTCTTC. It is translated as CTSSDVGEAYNEQFF.

The rearrangement links TRBV13 to TRBJ1-1; D gene ambiguous. Germline assignment: CDR1 PRHDT and CDR2 FYEKMQ (reference sequence). The ends were cut back, 1 base at V and 4 bases at J, with 7 bases in the middle. This CDR3 contains 13 residues. DNA of the CDR3: TGTGCCAGCAGCTTAGATGTAGTCACTGAAGCTTTCTTT. Protein: CASSLDVVTEAFF.

V is TRBV2 and J is TRBJ2-7; no reliable D call. V was trimmed by 6 bases and J by 1 base, leaving 10 bases between them. Germline V gene data show CDR1 as SNHLY and CDR2 as FYNNEI. This CDR3 is 13 amino acids long. DNA for the CDR3: TGTGCCAGCAGATACGGGTCTTCCTACGAGCAGTACTTC. It codes for CASRYGSSYEQYF.

The chain links TRBV21-1 to TRBJ1-2. TRBV21-1 is annotated as a pseudogene. This CDR3 comprises 21 residues. The CDR3 DNA reads TGTGCCAGCAGCAAAAGCCAAAGACGTCGGGTAACGTACTTACCTAACTATGGCTACACCTTC. Protein product: CASSKSQRRRVTYLPNYGYTF.

The chain has TRBV15 and TRBJ2-1; D is uncertain. The germline V and J ends were trimmed by 0 bases and 0 bases, with 9 bases remaining between them. The CDR3 length is 16 residues. The V gene's germline CDR1 is LNHNV and CDR2 YYDKDF (reference sequence). The CDR3 is CATSRDSSSSYNEQFF. CDR3 nucleotides: TGTGCCACCAGCAGAGACTCAAGCAGCTCCTACAATGAGCAGTTCTTC.

The rearrangement links TRBV12-3 or TRBV12-4 to TRBJ1-2; D is unresolved. V dropped 6 bases and J dropped 0 bases, with 11 bases sitting between them. This CDR3 comprises 14 residues. CDR3 residues: CASRASVTNYGYTF. The CDR3 bases are TGTGCCAGCAGGGCGTCGGTTACTAACTATGGCTACACCTTC.